This T cell receptor (beta chain) was identified during a study of identical twins. TCRdb recomputed calls from the 5' RACE reads with MiXCR, one row per CDR3 protein. The table includes 200,000 to 250,000 distinct CDR3 sequences, around 8.1% detected once. Germline assignment: CDR1 SGHTA and CDR2 FQGNSA. The CDR3 consists of 13 residues. The ends were cut back, 4 bases at V and 7 bases at J, with 11 bases in the middle. These data also formed part of another study, on yellow fever vaccine responses in identical twins.

The chain has TRBV7-2 and TRBJ2-1; D ambiguous. This TCR was recovered from a woman between 18 and 30 years old in good health. Sequences were obtained from memory (CD45RO+) T cells sorted from blood. CDR3 coding DNA: TGTGCCAGCAGCTCCAGTCTGTATAATGAGCAGTTCTTC. Its translation: CASSSSLYNEQFF.